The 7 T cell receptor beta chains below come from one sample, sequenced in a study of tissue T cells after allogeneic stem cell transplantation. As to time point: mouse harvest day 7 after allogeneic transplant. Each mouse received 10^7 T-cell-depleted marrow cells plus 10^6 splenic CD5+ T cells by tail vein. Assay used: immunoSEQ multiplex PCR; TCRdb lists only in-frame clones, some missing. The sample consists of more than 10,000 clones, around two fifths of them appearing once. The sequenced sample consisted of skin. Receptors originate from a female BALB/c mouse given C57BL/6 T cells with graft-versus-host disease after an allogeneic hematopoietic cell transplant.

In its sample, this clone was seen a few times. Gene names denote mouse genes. CDR3 DNA (partial): TGCACCTGCAGTGCTCTCGACTGGGGGGGGGAACAGTAC. It specifies CTCSALDWGGEQY. The whole CDR3 sequence is CTCSALDWGGEQYF. The chain uses TRBV1 and TRBJ2-7; TRBD2 agrees at 11 bases. The sequence runs out 1 residue before the end of the CDR3; the remainder is reconstructed from the germline J gene. Per the germline V gene, CDR1 is NSQYPW and CDR2 is LRSPGD (reference sequence). With 3 bases clipped from V and 7 bases from J, the junction kept 5 bases outside the gene matches. The CDR3 covers 14 residues.

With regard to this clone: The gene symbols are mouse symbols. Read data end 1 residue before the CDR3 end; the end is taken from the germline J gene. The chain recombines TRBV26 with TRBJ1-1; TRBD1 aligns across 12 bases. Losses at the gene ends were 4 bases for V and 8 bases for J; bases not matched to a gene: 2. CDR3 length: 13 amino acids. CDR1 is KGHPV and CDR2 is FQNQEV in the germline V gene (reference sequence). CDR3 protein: CASSRDRGQEVFF. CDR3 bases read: TGTGCCAGCAGTCGGGACAGGGGGCAGGAAGTCTTC.

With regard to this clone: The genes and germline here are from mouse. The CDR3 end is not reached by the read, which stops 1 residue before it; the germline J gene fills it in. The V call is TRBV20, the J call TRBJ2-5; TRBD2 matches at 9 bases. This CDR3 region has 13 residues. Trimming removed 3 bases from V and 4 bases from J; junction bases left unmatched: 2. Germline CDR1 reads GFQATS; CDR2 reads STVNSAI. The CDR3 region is CGASDWGKDTQYF. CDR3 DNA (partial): TGTGGTGCTAGCGACTGGGGGAAAGACACCCAGTAC.

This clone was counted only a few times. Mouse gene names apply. The part of the CDR3 DNA that was read is TGCTCCAGCAGCGGACAATCCAACGAAAGATTATTT. Translated, it gives CSSSGQSNERLF. From start to end, the CDR3 is CSSSGQSNERLFF. This rearrangement joins TRBV23 to TRBJ1-4; TRBD1, the table's D call, lacks a check against the DNA. Coverage ceases 1 residue before the CDR3 finishes, and the germline J gene fills in the end. Germline V CDR1 and CDR2: KGHTA, FQNQQP. The CDR3 covers 13 residues.

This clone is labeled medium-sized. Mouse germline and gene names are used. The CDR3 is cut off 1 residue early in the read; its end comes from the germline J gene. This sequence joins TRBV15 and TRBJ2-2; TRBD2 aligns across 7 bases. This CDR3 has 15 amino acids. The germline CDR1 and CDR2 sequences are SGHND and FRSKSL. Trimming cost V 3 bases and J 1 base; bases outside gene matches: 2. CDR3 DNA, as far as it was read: TGTGCCAGCAGTTTGGGGGGGGTAAACACCGGGCAGCTCTAC. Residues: CASSLGGVNTGQLY. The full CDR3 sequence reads CASSLGGVNTGQLYF.

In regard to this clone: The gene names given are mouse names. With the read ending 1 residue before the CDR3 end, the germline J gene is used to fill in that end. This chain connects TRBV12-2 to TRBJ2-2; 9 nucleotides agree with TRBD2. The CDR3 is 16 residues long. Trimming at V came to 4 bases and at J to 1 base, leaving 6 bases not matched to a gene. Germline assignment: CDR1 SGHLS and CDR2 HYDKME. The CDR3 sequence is CASSWGGALNTGQLYF. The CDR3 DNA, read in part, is TGTGCCAGCTCCTGGGGGGGGGCCTTAAACACCGGGCAGCTCTAC.

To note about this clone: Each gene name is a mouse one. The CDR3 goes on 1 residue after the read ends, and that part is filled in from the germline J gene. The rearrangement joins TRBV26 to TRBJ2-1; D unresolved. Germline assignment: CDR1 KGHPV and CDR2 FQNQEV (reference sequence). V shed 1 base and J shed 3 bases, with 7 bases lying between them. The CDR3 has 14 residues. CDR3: CASSLLTLYAEQFF. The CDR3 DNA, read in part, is TGTGCCAGCAGTCTGTTGACACTCTATGCTGAGCAGTTC.